The clone carrying this T cell receptor beta chain appeared a few times. The antigen remains unidentified. The data stem from a study of cytomegalovirus exposure and HLA in healthy donors. Study-wide results and limits: Donors were assumed by presence/absence analyses to have roughly uniform sequencing depth. Later analysis revealed greater clonal expansion in HLA-associated TCR beta chains than in equally common others.

The PCR ran on 60 Vbeta and 13 Jbeta primers. Study processing details: Later, some 79 million unique TCR beta chains were counted in an analysis, and some 9.9 million of them were shared. Sequencing used immunoSEQ multiplex PCR; TCRdb keeps in-frame clones, though not all of them. Clone size and V and J calls were adopted from that table, with D and trimming inferred from the DNA. The data contain around 130,000 clones, around 83% of them seen just once; the ten biggest clones take up roughly 3%. V lost 5 bases and J lost 1; bases outside the gene matches: 3. Germline-derived CDR1 and CDR2 are MRHNA and SNTAGT. The CDR3 spans 15 residues.

V is TRBV6-4 and J is TRBJ2-5; the match to TRBD2 covers 11 bases. The sequence was collected from a woman between 18 and 29 years old in good health and CMV-seropositive. The specimen sequenced was PBMCs. The CDR3 loop reads CASSWLAGGQETQYF. In DNA, the CDR3 is TGTGCCAGCAGTTGGCTAGCGGGGGGCCAAGAGACCCAGTACTTC.